This T cell receptor (beta chain) came from a study of blood T cell repertoires in COVID-19. V lost 1 base and J 10 bases, leaving 10 bases between the germline ends. The CDR3 is 12 amino acids. The germline CDR1 and CDR2 sequences are LGHDT and YNNKEL (reference sequence). Assay: immunoSEQ multiplex PCR; the TCRdb copy retains only in-frame clones and omits some. The sample shows 200,000 or so clones, approximately 83% of them seen only once. The TCR comes from a woman in her 40s with acute COVID-19. This sequence joins TRBV3-1 (or the pseudogene TRBV3-2) and TRBJ2-5, with D tentatively TRBD2 (6 bases). The sample consisted of PBMCs or T cells enriched from blood (not recorded which). In nucleotides, the CDR3 is TGTGCCAGCAGCCAAGTTGAGCGGGTCCAGTACTTC. It encodes CASSQVERVQYF.